The 14 T cell receptor beta chains reported below all come from one sample, sequenced in a study of cytomegalovirus exposure and HLA in healthy donors. The primer mix had 60 Vbeta and 13 Jbeta primers. Here immunoSEQ multiplex PCR was the method, and the copy in TCRdb shows in-frame clones only, minus some. There are roughly 89,000 clones in the sample; over 55% occur only once, and around a fifth lies in the top ten. Sequenced sample: PBMCs. Source of these receptors: a woman in her 50s in good health and CMV-seropositive.

The J gene is TRBJ2-7, the V gene TRBV6-6; 8 bases fit TRBD2. Per the germline V gene, CDR1 is MNHNY and CDR2 is SVGAGI (reference sequence). Germline trimming cut 3 bases from V and 4 bases from J; bases unmatched to any gene: 8. The CDR3 contains 15 residues. The CDR3 DNA is TGTGCCAGCAGTTATTCGGGGGGGCTTGGGTACGAGCAGTACTTC. Translated, it gives CASSYSGGLGYEQYF.

DNA for the CDR3: TGCGCCAGCAGCCCTGGAGGCAGGGGCGATGGCTACACCTTC. Translating it yields CASSPGGRGDGYTF. V is TRBV5-1 and J is TRBJ1-2; the D gene is possibly TRBD1 (6 bases). V was trimmed by 4 bases and J by 6 bases, leaving 16 bases between them. From germline, CDR1 is SGHRS and CDR2 YFSETQ. This CDR3 is built from 14 residues.

V is TRBV6-5 and J is TRBJ1-2; 8 nucleotides line up with TRBD1. The CDR3 runs to 13 residues. Trimming took 3 bases from V and 5 from J; bases not matched to a gene: 2. Germline V gives CDR1 MNHEY, CDR2 SVGAGI. This CDR3 reads CASSYRTGYGYTF. The CDR3 DNA reads as TGTGCCAGCAGTTATAGGACAGGGTATGGCTACACCTTC.

The sample holds a few counts of this clone. V is TRBV15 and J is TRBJ1-5, with a tentative D call TRBD1 (6 bases). Germline loops: CDR1 LNHNV, CDR2 YYDKDF (reference sequence). The CDR3 consists of 15 residues. Trimming took 1 base from V and 3 from J, leaving 10 bases between them. CDR3 nucleotides: TGTGCCACCAGCAGAGGGACAGTCTACAATCAGCCCCAGCATTTT. The encoded protein is CATSRGTVYNQPQHF.

The chain couples TRBV29-1 to TRBJ2-3, with 8 bases identical to TRBD2. Trimming took 8 bases from V and 0 from J; bases not matched to a gene: 7. The CDR3 consists of 14 residues. Germline V CDR1 and CDR2: SQVTM, ANQGSEA. In DNA form, the CDR3 reads TGCAGCATCGCAGCGGGGGCGAGCACAGATACGCAGTATTTT. Its translation: CSIAAGASTDTQYF.

The chain has TRBV7-3 and TRBJ2-6; 10 nucleotides match TRBD1. CDR1 is SGHTA and CDR2 is FQGTGA in the germline V gene. The trim removed 5 bases at V and 0 bases at J, leaving 10 bases unmatched. The CDR3 consists of 19 residues. The CDR3 DNA reads TGTGCCAGCAGCGCCCAACCGGGACAGGGGCACTCTGGGGCCAACGTCCTGACTTTC. Translation gives CASSAQPGQGHSGANVLTF. Variable domain in full (rest from reference TRBV7-3 and TRBJ2-6): GAGVSQTPSNKVTEKGKYVELRCDPISGHTALYWYRQSLGQGPEFLIYFQGTGAADDSGLPNDRFFAVRPEGSVSTLKIQRTERGDSAVYLCASSAQPGQGHSGANVLTFGAGSRLTVL.

The V and J genes are TRBV28 and TRBJ2-4; 7 bases line up with TRBD1. V was clipped by 9 bases and J by 5 bases; unmatched bases: 7. Germline loops: CDR1 MDHEN, CDR2 SYDVKM. The CDR3 is made up of 13 amino acids. CDR3 amino acids: CASRQGGENIQYF. CDR3 nucleotide sequence: TGTGCCAGTAGACAGGGTGGGGAAAACATTCAGTACTTC.

The CDR3: CASSVRTGTSTGELFF. CDR3 sequence (DNA): TGTGCCAGTAGTGTGAGGACAGGGACGAGCACCGGGGAGCTGTTTTTT. The V and J genes are TRBV19 and TRBJ2-2, with TRBD1 matching over 8 bases. Germline V CDR1 and CDR2: LNHDA, SQIVND (reference sequence). The CDR3 length is 16 residues. J gave up 4 bases and V 5 bases, and 9 bases lay outside the gene matches.

The genes are TRBV28 and TRBJ1-2, with D unclear. V was pared by 6 bases and J by 3 bases, with 14 bases between. The CDR3 has 14 amino acids. Germline assignment: CDR1 MDHEN and CDR2 SYDVKM. This chain's CDR3 is CASSSSLAYYGYTF. The CDR3 DNA is TGTGCCAGCAGCTCCTCCCTAGCCTACTATGGCTACACCTTC.

The chain recombines TRBV5-1 with TRBJ2-1; D gene unclear. Germline lookup yields CDR1 SGHRS and CDR2 YFSETQ. This CDR3 has 15 residues. V lost 0 bases to trimming and J lost 0 bases, with 7 bases between them. The CDR3 DNA reads TGCGCCAGCAGCTTGGATGCTAGCTCCTACAATGAGCAGTTCTTC. It specifies CASSLDASSYNEQFF.

The rearrangement uses TRBV29-1 and TRBJ1-2; D unresolved. V lost 4 bases and J lost 1, with 13 bases in between. Germline V lookup: CDR1 SQVTM, CDR2 ANQGSEA. The CDR3 has 14 residues. CDR3 loop: CSVGDSLLNYGYTF. DNA of the CDR3: TGCAGCGTTGGAGACTCCCTCCTTAACTATGGCTACACCTTC.

The rearrangement joins TRBV2 to TRBJ2-2, with 13 bases that match TRBD2. The CDR3 is 16 residues long. Unmatched junction bases numbered 4, after V lost 4 bases and J lost 5 bases. Per germline, CDR1 SNHLY and CDR2 FYNNEI. The CDR3 bases are TGTGCCAGCAGTGCCCCGGGACTAGCGGGGACCGGGGAGCTGTTTTTT. Its protein product is CASSAPGLAGTGELFF. Looking up the rest from reference TRBV2 and TRBJ2-2 gives the full variable domain: EPEVTQTPSHQVTQMGQEVILRCVPISNHLYFYWYRQILGQKVEFLVSFYNNEISEKSEIFDDQFSVERPDGSNFTLKIRSTKLEDSAMYFCASSAPGLAGTGELFFGEGSRLTVL.

The V and J genes are TRBV2 and TRBJ2-5, with TRBD1 matching 7 bases. The CDR3 sequence is 15 residues long. With 6 bases clipped from V and 6 bases from J, the junction kept 13 bases outside the gene matches. The germline V gene encodes CDR1 SNHLY and CDR2 FYNNEI. CDR3 in amino acids: CASSVLTGTLKTQYF. In DNA, the CDR3 is TGTGCCAGCAGCGTATTGACAGGGACCCTGAAGACCCAGTACTTC.

The V and J genes are TRBV28 and TRBJ1-1, with D perhaps TRBD1 (5 bases). Germline V gene data show CDR1 as MDHEN and CDR2 as SYDVKM. This CDR3 is built from 14 residues. V lost 7 bases and J lost 4, with 16 bases in between. DNA for the CDR3: TGTGCCAGCACCCCGGTAGGGGTAAGCACTGAAGCTTTCTTT. Its translation is CASTPVGVSTEAFF. The variable domain in full, completed from reference TRBV28 and TRBJ1-1, reads DVKVTQSSRYLVKRTGEKVFLECVQDMDHENMFWYRQDPGLGLRLIYFSYDVKMKEKGDIPEGYSVSREKKERFSLILESASTNQTSMYLCASTPVGVSTEAFFGQGTRLTVV.